What follows describes a single TCR beta chain. The sample originates from a study of early T cells in non-severe SARS-CoV-2 infection. Via MiXCR, TCRdb re-called the 5' RACE reads, giving one row per CDR3 protein. The sample consists of about 64,000 distinct CDR3 sequences, around 20% of them appearing once. The specimen comprised whole blood, sampled at baseline. The sequence was collected from an adult who was a healthcare worker with PCR-confirmed SARS-CoV-2 infection or an uninfected control (not recorded which).

The CDR3: CASSPGTSYGYTF. In nucleotides, the CDR3 is TGTGCCAGCAGCCCAGGGACCTCCTATGGCTACACCTTC. V is TRBV6-6 and J is TRBJ1-2; TRBD1 might be the D (5 bases). Trimming shortened V by 6 bases and J by 4 bases, and 12 bases separated the two germline ends. This CDR3 has 13 amino acids. Germline CDR1 is MNHNY and CDR2 is SVGAGI (reference sequence).